Below, 30 T cell receptor beta chains from the same sample are listed, as sequenced in a study of technical replicates of blood from a few donors. Measured with immunoSEQ multiplex PCR; TCRdb has only the in-frame clones, and not every one. The sample contains approximately 82,000 clones, 75% to 95% of which appear only once. Material for sequencing was T cells isolated from PBMCs. These receptors were obtained from a human donor in good health.

The chain has TRBV30 and TRBJ2-7; D is perhaps TRBD2 (6 bases). CDR1 GTSNPN and CDR2 SVGIG come from the germline V gene (reference sequence). V was pared by 5 bases and J by 1 base, with 15 bases between. The CDR3 consists of 14 residues. The CDR3 DNA reads as TGTGCCTGGGGGGTTCCGGGACTTTCCTACGAGCAGTACTTC. Protein product: CAWGVPGLSYEQYF. The full variable domain, in which reference TRBV30 and TRBJ2-7 provide the parts outside the CDR3, is SQTIHQWPATLVQPVGSPLSLECTVEGTSNPNLYWYRQAAGRGLQLLFYSVGIGQISSEVPQNLSASRPQDRQFILSSKKLLLSDSGFYLCAWGVPGLSYEQYFGPGTRLTVT.

This sequence joins TRBV29-1 and TRBJ1-2, with a tentative D call TRBD1 (5 bases). Trimming removed 4 bases at V and 5 bases at J, with 17 bases between. Looked up from germline, CDR1 is SQVTM and CDR2 is ANQGSEA. The CDR3 runs 14 residues. The CDR3 DNA reads as TGCAGCGTTGGGGACTACAGCGGTGTTTATGGCTACACCTTC. Translating it yields CSVGDYSGVYGYTF.

The genes are TRBV18 and TRBJ2-7, with 8 bases aligning to TRBD1. The CDR3 length is 14 residues. Germline CDR1 is KGHSH and CDR2 is LQKENI. The ends lost 1 base at V and 5 bases at J; junction bases unmatched: 4. The CDR3 DNA follows: TGTGCCAGCTCACCACGGACAGGGTCCCACGAGCAGTACTTC. It specifies CASSPRTGSHEQYF.

The chain has TRBV11-2 and TRBJ1-2; D gene ambiguous. The V end was cut by 0 bases, the J end by 8 bases, with 10 bases between. The CDR3 runs 13 residues. Germline CDR1 reads SGHAT; CDR2 reads FQNNGV. This CDR3 reads CASSLDPIRGYTF. CDR3 coding DNA: TGTGCCAGCAGCTTAGATCCGATCAGGGGCTACACCTTC.

The chain links TRBV4-1 to TRBJ2-7, with D perhaps matching TRBD1 (6 bases). Germline V lookup: CDR1 MGHRA, CDR2 YSYEKL. Trimming took 4 bases from V and 5 from J, leaving 15 bases between them. The CDR3 contains 14 residues. The CDR3 spells CASSPHRVQDEQYF. The CDR3, as DNA: TGCGCCAGCAGCCCCCACAGGGTACAAGACGAGCAGTACTTC.

This chain links TRBV27 with TRBJ2-7; D is possibly TRBD2 (6 bases). The CDR3 is 15 amino acids. The V end was cut by 0 bases, the J end by 5 bases, with 14 bases between. Germline-derived CDR1 and CDR2 are MNHEY and SMNVEV (reference sequence). CDR3 sequence (DNA): TGTGCCAGCAGTTTATCGGACGGGAGAGGTGACGAGCAGTACTTC. Amino acid sequence: CASSLSDGRGDEQYF.

This clone occurred once. The rearrangement joins TRBV5-1 to TRBJ1-1, with TRBD1 identical over 8 bases. This CDR3 spans 12 amino acids. Trimming at V came to 6 bases and at J to 10 bases, leaving 8 bases not matched to a gene. CDR1 and CDR2 from the germline V gene are SGHRS and YFSETQ. CDR3 protein: CASTLGQGAAFF. The CDR3 nucleotides read TGCGCCAGCACCCTTGGCCAGGGGGCAGCTTTCTTT.

The J gene is TRBJ2-7, the V gene TRBV28; D perhaps matches TRBD1 (6 bases). CDR3 length: 14 amino acids. Trimming shortened V by 5 bases and J by 5 bases, and 16 bases separated the two germline ends. The germline V gene has CDR1 MDHEN and CDR2 SYDVKM. For the CDR3, the DNA is TGTGCCAGCAGTCCCCAGGGGACGATCAACGAGCAGTACTTC. It specifies CASSPQGTINEQYF.

The chain combines TRBV6-6 with TRBJ2-2; no clear D. Germline V gene data show CDR1 as MNHNY and CDR2 as SVGAGI (reference sequence). The CDR3 sequence is 13 residues long. The V and J ends lost 7 bases and 2 bases respectively, with 8 bases between them. The CDR3 spells CASTPGNTGELFF. CDR3 sequence (DNA): TGTGCCAGCACTCCAGGAAACACCGGGGAGCTGTTTTTT.

The J gene is TRBJ2-1, the V gene TRBV25-1; D gene unclear. Trimming removed 4 bases from V and 9 bases from J, with 16 bases in between. Germline-derived CDR1 and CDR2 are MGHDK and SYGVNS. This CDR3 contains 14 residues. The CDR3 here is CASSGPIRTAEQFF. DNA of the CDR3: TGTGCCAGCAGTGGTCCCATCCGAACAGCTGAGCAGTTCTTC.

The chain links TRBV10-1 to TRBJ2-7; D ambiguous. Deletions cut 5 bases from V and 5 bases from J, with 16 bases between. CDR1 and CDR2 from the germline V gene are WNHNN and SYGVQD (reference sequence). This CDR3 spans 14 amino acids. This CDR3 reads CASSSNIPRDEQYF. CDR3 coding DNA: TGCGCCAGCAGTTCTAATATCCCTCGAGACGAGCAGTACTTC.

The chain combines TRBV2 with TRBJ2-3, with D possibly matching TRBD2 (6 bases). V shed 4 bases and J shed 5 bases, with 16 bases lying between them. Germline CDR1 SNHLY, CDR2 FYNNEI. This CDR3 region has 15 residues. The CDR3 DNA is TGTGCCAGCAGTGTTCAGCGGGCGAAGGGAGATACGCAGTATTTT. Translated, it gives CASSVQRAKGDTQYF.

This chain connects TRBV5-1 to TRBJ2-5, with 9 bases aligning to TRBD1. This CDR3 has 16 amino acids. CDR1 and CDR2 from the germline V gene are SGHRS and YFSETQ. Germline trimming cut 3 bases from V and 3 bases from J; bases unmatched to any gene: 9. The CDR3 sequence: CASSSLTGTGKETQYF. CDR3 DNA sequence: TGCGCCAGCAGCTCGCTAACCGGGACAGGGAAAGAGACCCAGTACTTC.

The V call is TRBV19, the J call TRBJ2-3, with 8 bases aligning to TRBD2. Germline CDR1 and CDR2: LNHDA and SQIVND (reference sequence). The CDR3 totals 16 residues. The trim removed 4 bases at V and 2 bases at J, leaving 8 bases unmatched. The CDR3 DNA reads TGTGCCAGTAGTACTATATCTAGCGGGTCCACAGATACGCAGTATTTT. This translates into CASSTISSGSTDTQYF.

This rearrangement joins TRBV11-2 to TRBJ2-7, with 10 positions matching TRBD1. The germline V gene has CDR1 SGHAT and CDR2 FQNNGV. V trimming: 5 bases; J trimming: 3 bases; junction bases outside the gene matches: 7. The CDR3 extends over 15 amino acids. This CDR3 is CASSASGTGDYEQYF. CDR3 nucleotides: TGTGCCAGCAGCGCCTCCGGGACAGGGGACTACGAGCAGTACTTC.

The genes are TRBV5-6 and TRBJ1-1; D is uncertain. The CDR3 spans 12 residues. The V end lost 1 base, the J end lost 5 bases, and 6 bases lay between the germline ends. Germline CDR1 and CDR2: SGHDT and YYEEEE. CDR3 sequence reads: CASSLTRTEAFF. The CDR3 DNA reads as TGTGCCAGCAGCTTGACCCGGACTGAAGCTTTCTTT.

The rearrangement uses TRBV5-1 and TRBJ2-4; maybe TRBD1 (5 bases). V lost 4 bases, J lost 5 bases, and 13 bases lay in between. Germline CDR1 SGHRS, CDR2 YFSETQ. This CDR3 spans 14 amino acids. The CDR3: CASSPQGTENIQYF. The CDR3 nucleotides read TGCGCCAGCAGCCCCCAGGGCACGGAAAACATTCAGTACTTC. The whole variable domain, filled in from reference TRBV5-1 and TRBJ2-4, reads KAGVTQTPRYLIKTRGQQVTLSCSPISGHRSVSWYQQTPGQGLQFLFEYFSETQRNKGNFPGRFSGRQFSNSRSEMNVSTLELGDSALYLCASSPQGTENIQYFGAGTRLSVL.

The rearrangement links TRBV27 to TRBJ2-5; tentative D call: TRBD1 (6 bases). The ends were cut back, 5 bases at V and 5 bases at J, with 18 bases in the middle. Looked up from germline, CDR1 is MNHEY and CDR2 is SMNVEV (reference sequence). This CDR3 contains 15 residues. CDR3 amino acids: CASSTQGRWVETQYF. CDR3 nucleotide sequence: TGTGCCAGCAGTACCCAGGGGAGATGGGTGGAGACCCAGTACTTC.

The chain has TRBV6-1 and TRBJ2-7, with 8 bases matching TRBD1. Germline CDR1 is MNHNS and CDR2 is SASEGT. V trimming: 7 bases; J trimming: 5 bases; junction bases outside the gene matches: 10. This CDR3 is 14 amino acids long. This CDR3 is CASKEGTGIDEQYF. CDR3 DNA: TGTGCCAGCAAAGAAGGGACAGGTATCGACGAGCAGTACTTC.

This rearrangement joins TRBV19 to TRBJ2-1; 8 nucleotides agree with TRBD2. Germline CDR1 LNHDA, CDR2 SQIVND (reference sequence). V lost 4 bases, J lost 2 bases, and 7 bases stayed unmatched. The CDR3 covers 16 residues. CDR3 sequence reads: CASSTPGRGAYNEQFF. The CDR3 DNA is TGTGCCAGTAGTACCCCCGGGCGGGGGGCCTACAATGAGCAGTTCTTC.

The chain joins TRBV5-4 to TRBJ1-2; a possible D gene is TRBD1 (6 bases). Germline V gives CDR1 SGHNT, CDR2 YYREEE (reference sequence). This CDR3 contains 17 residues. The V gene lost 0 bases and the J gene lost 0 bases, with 15 bases spanning the gap. DNA of the CDR3: TGTGCCAGCAGCTTGGGGGTGCGACAGGACCCTAACTATGGCTACACCTTC. This encodes CASSLGVRQDPNYGYTF.

CDR3 sequence reads: CASSENREPQHF. In DNA, the CDR3 is TGTGCCAGCAGTGAAAATCGTGAGCCCCAGCATTTT. This chain joins TRBV6-1 and TRBJ1-5; D unresolved. Germline CDR1 is MNHNS and CDR2 is SASEGT. The CDR3 extends over 12 amino acids. The ends were cut back, 2 bases at V and 8 bases at J, with 7 bases in the middle.

The rearrangement joins TRBV18 to TRBJ1-3, with unresolved D. CDR1 is KGHSH and CDR2 is LQKENI in the germline V gene. The ends were cut back, 5 bases at V and 4 bases at J, with 12 bases in the middle. The CDR3 has 14 amino acids. The CDR3 DNA reads TGTGCCAGCTCAATCGGGGTCGCGGGAAACACCATATATTTT. This codes for CASSIGVAGNTIYF.

The rearrangement uses TRBV7-8 and TRBJ2-7, with TRBD2 matching 10 bases. CDR1 and CDR2 (germline): SGHVS, FQNEAQ. CDR3 length equals 16 residues. Germline trimming cut 1 base from V and 3 bases from J; bases unmatched to any gene: 6. In nucleotides, the CDR3 is TGTGCCAGCAGCTTAGGTACTAGCGGGATTAACTACGAGCAGTACTTC. Its protein product is CASSLGTSGINYEQYF.

The chain links TRBV11-2 to TRBJ2-7; TRBD1 agrees at 8 bases. J was trimmed by 4 bases and V by 1 base; bases with no gene match: 6. Germline assignment: CDR1 SGHAT and CDR2 FQNNGV. This CDR3 is 15 amino acids long. The CDR3 DNA follows: TGTGCCAGCAGCTTAGTGGGGGACAGGAGTTACGAGCAGTACTTC. Its translation is CASSLVGDRSYEQYF.

The chain couples TRBV5-1 to TRBJ1-2; 7 positions agree with TRBD1. The CDR3 extends over 13 amino acids. CDR1 SGHRS and CDR2 YFSETQ come from the germline V gene. V lost 0 bases, J lost 5 bases, and 1 base stayed unmatched. The chain's CDR3 is CASSLDRGYGYTF. DNA of the CDR3: TGCGCCAGCAGCTTGGACAGGGGTTATGGCTACACCTTC.

The gene calls are TRBV7-9 and TRBJ2-3; unclear D gene. The V end was cut by 5 bases, the J end by 4 bases, with 16 bases between. The CDR3 spans 15 residues. CDR1 and CDR2 from the germline V gene are SEHNR and FQNEAQ (reference sequence). CDR3 nucleotides: TGTGCCAGCAGCCCATGGAGCAGCCGCTCAGATACGCAGTATTTT. It yields the protein CASSPWSSRSDTQYF.

This clone was detected once. The J gene is TRBJ2-5, the V gene TRBV27, with D possibly matching TRBD2 (6 bases). This CDR3 spans 15 amino acids. V was clipped by 2 bases and J by 6 bases, with 16 bases between them. Looked up from germline, CDR1 is MNHEY and CDR2 is SMNVEV (reference sequence). The CDR3 is CASSLRGMGEKTQYF. DNA of the CDR3: TGTGCCAGCAGTTTACGGGGGATGGGTGAGAAGACCCAGTACTTC.

The chain is built from TRBV5-1 and TRBJ2-3, with 8 bases that match TRBD1. Per the germline V gene, CDR1 is SGHRS and CDR2 is YFSETQ. V trimming: 0 bases; J trimming: 2 bases; junction bases outside the gene matches: 2. This CDR3 comprises 15 residues. CDR3 residues: CASSLAGGSTDTQYF. CDR3 coding DNA: TGCGCCAGCAGCTTGGCAGGGGGCTCCACAGATACGCAGTATTTT. Variable domain in full (rest from reference TRBV5-1 and TRBJ2-3): KAGVTQTPRYLIKTRGQQVTLSCSPISGHRSVSWYQQTPGQGLQFLFEYFSETQRNKGNFPGRFSGRQFSNSRSEMNVSTLELGDSALYLCASSLAGGSTDTQYFGPGTRLTVL.

The chain has TRBV5-4 and TRBJ1-1; D is possibly TRBD1 (5 bases). CDR1 SGHNT and CDR2 YYREEE come from the germline V gene (reference sequence). The CDR3 is 14 residues long. The ends were cut back, 3 bases at V and 1 base at J, with 10 bases in the middle. The CDR3 is CASSWLGGNTEAFF. The CDR3 nucleotides read TGTGCCAGCAGCTGGCTGGGGGGGAACACTGAAGCTTTCTTT.